Below, 5 T cell receptor beta chains from the same sample are listed, as sequenced in a study of cytomegalovirus exposure and HLA in healthy donors. Use of 60 Vbeta and 13 Jbeta primers characterized the PCR. TCRdb's table, derived via immunoSEQ multiplex PCR, lists solely in-frame clones and lacks some. The repertoire has 85,000 to 100,000 clones, roughly 82% of them found once; the top ten carry 7% to 10%. Sequenced sample: PBMCs. The receptors here all came from a human donor in good health.

The chain combines TRBV10-3 with TRBJ1-2, with D possibly matching TRBD1 (5 bases). The CDR3 extends over 15 amino acids. Germline V gene sequence: CDR1 ENHRY, CDR2 SYGVKD. With 6 bases removed from V and 4 bases from J, the gap between germline ends came to 18 bases. The chain's CDR3 is CAIRIPISGGYGYTF. For the CDR3, the DNA is TGTGCCATCAGGATCCCTATTTCGGGGGGCTATGGCTACACCTTC.

This rearrangement joins TRBV6-6 to TRBJ2-7, with D perhaps matching TRBD2 (6 bases). Germline CDR1 reads MNHNY; CDR2 reads SVGAGI (reference sequence). With 6 bases removed from V and 1 base from J, the gap between germline ends came to 13 bases. This CDR3 contains 14 residues. For the CDR3, the DNA is TGTGCCAGCAGGGCTTCGGGACTGTCCTACGAGCAGTACTTC. Translated: CASRASGLSYEQYF.

CDR3 loop: CASSLRGISGGSAFF. Written as DNA, the CDR3 is TGTGCCAGCAGTTTACGTGGCATTTCAGGGGGCTCGGCTTTCTTT. This rearrangement joins TRBV27 to TRBJ1-1; 8 bases agree with TRBD1. Germline V gene lookup returns CDR1 MNHEY and CDR2 SMNVEV (reference sequence). The junction had 13 bases not matched to a gene; V was cut back by 2 bases and J by 11 bases. This CDR3 has 15 amino acids.

The chain has TRBV7-9 and TRBJ1-2, with D tentatively TRBD1 (5 bases). The V end lost 5 bases, the J end lost 2 bases, and 18 bases lay between the germline ends. The CDR3 contains 16 residues. CDR1 is SEHNR, CDR2 FQNEAQ, per germline (reference sequence). The CDR3 sequence: CASSPLNPGVNYGYTF. The CDR3 region has the DNA TGTGCCAGCAGCCCCTTGAACCCGGGGGTGAACTATGGCTACACCTTC.

The CDR3 DNA reads as TGTGCCAGCAGCTTACTGGACAGGGTACGAGATACGCAGTATTTT. It codes for CASSLLDRVRDTQYF. The chain combines TRBV7-8 with TRBJ2-3; 8 bases line up with TRBD1. V lost 2 bases and J lost 5; bases outside the gene matches: 6. This CDR3 has 15 amino acids. Germline V gene lookup returns CDR1 SGHVS and CDR2 FQNEAQ. The full variable domain, rest sourced from reference TRBV7-8 and TRBJ2-3, is GAGVSQSPRYKVAKRGQDVALRCDPISGHVSLFWYQQALGQGPEFLTYFQNEAQLDKSGLPSDRFFAERPEGSVSTLKIQRTQQEDSAVYLCASSLLDRVRDTQYFGPGTRLTVL.